One and the same sample provided the 20 T cell receptor beta chains below, sequenced in a study of blood T cells in healthy people across ages. A J-beta primer mix and a sample-barcoded 5' primer were used in a second PCR of about 7 to 11 cycles. MiXCR, run by TCRdb on the 5' RACE reads, gives a single entry per CDR3 protein. The sample comprises about 1.1 million distinct CDR3 sequences, under 40% of which are singletons, and under 15% rests with the top ten. Sequenced material: blood. The origin of the receptors is a man younger than 35 in good health.

The J gene is TRBJ2-1, the V gene TRBV7-3; D may be TRBD2 (5 bases). CDR1 and CDR2 from the germline V gene are SGHTA and FQGTGA. This CDR3 has 16 residues. Trimming took 1 base from V and 4 from J, leaving 14 bases between them. CDR3 protein: CASSLKIGEGYNEQFF. Here the CDR3 DNA reads TGTGCCAGCAGCTTAAAGATCGGCGAGGGATACAATGAGCAGTTCTTC.

The chain has TRBV7-2 and TRBJ1-2; D perhaps matches TRBD1 (5 bases). Germline loops: CDR1 SGHTA, CDR2 FQGNSA. With 1 base removed from V and 1 base from J, the gap between germline ends came to 10 bases. This CDR3 is built from 15 residues. The CDR3 bases are TGTGCCAGCAGCTTAGGGTCAGGGAATAACTATGGCTACACCTTC. Protein sequence: CASSLGSGNNYGYTF.

This chain uses TRBV18 with TRBJ1-4, with D possibly TRBD1 on 5 matching bases. CDR3 length equals 15 residues. The V gene lost 3 bases and the J gene lost 5 bases, with 13 bases spanning the gap. Germline CDR1 reads KGHSH; CDR2 reads LQKENI. The CDR3 loop is CASSPSQGGNEKLFF. The CDR3 DNA is TGTGCCAGCTCACCCTCCCAGGGAGGCAATGAAAAACTGTTTTTT.

With respect to this clonotype: With a much larger clone just one base away, this may be a read error. V usage is TRBV4-1 and J usage is TRBJ1-1, with D maybe TRBD1 (6 bases). Germline CDR1 MGHRA, CDR2 YSYEKL. This CDR3 spans 15 amino acids. Trimming cost V 8 bases and J 3 bases, with 19 bases left between them. The CDR3 DNA sequence: TGCGCCAGCTGCTTACAAGAGAGGGGGGACACTGAAGCTTTCTTT. It is translated as CASCLQERGDTEAFF.

This clonotype was observed a handful of times. The chain links TRBV20-1 to TRBJ1-4; no reliable D call. Germline values: CDR1 DFQATT, CDR2 SNEGSKA (reference sequence). This CDR3 comprises 14 residues. Between the trimmed V and J ends, which lost 2 bases and 2 bases, there was a span of 9 bases. CDR3 nucleotide sequence: TGCAGTGCTAGAAGGCAGACCACTAATGAAAAACTGTTTTTT. This gives the protein CSARRQTTNEKLFF.

The rearrangement joins TRBV9 to TRBJ2-3, with D uncertain. Deletions cut 3 bases from V and 2 bases from J, with 13 bases between. CDR1 is SGDLS, CDR2 YYNGEE, per germline. The length of the CDR3 is 15 residues. The CDR3, as DNA: TGTGCCAGCAGCGCGGAGCGATCCCTCACAGATACGCAGTATTTT. Protein product: CASSAERSLTDTQYF.

The rearrangement uses TRBV29-1 and TRBJ1-5, with 7 bases fitting TRBD1. This CDR3 has 14 residues. V shed 6 bases and J 5 bases; nucleotides not matched to a gene: 10. Looked up from germline, CDR1 is SQVTM and CDR2 is ANQGSEA. DNA for the CDR3: TGCAGCGTCAGCACAGGGGTAGGGGATCAGCCCCAGCATTTT. This gives the protein CSVSTGVGDQPQHF.

Comments on this clonotype: A much larger clone lies one base from this, so it may be a read error. The chain links TRBV20-1 to TRBJ2-1; the D gene could be TRBD1 or TRBD2 (5 bases each). Germline lookup yields CDR1 DFQATT and CDR2 SNEGSKA (reference sequence). The CDR3 is 18 residues long. The CDR3, as DNA: TGCAGTGCTAGATTTTTAGGGGAGTGGAGAGGGCTCTACAATGGGCAGTTCTTC. Translation: CSARFLGEWRGLYNGQFF.

This clonotype was detected a few times. The chain combines TRBV11-2 with TRBJ2-7, with D possibly matching TRBD2 (5 bases). The CDR3 is 14 amino acids. The germline V and J ends were trimmed by 5 bases and 5 bases, with 16 bases remaining between them. CDR1 and CDR2 from the germline V gene are SGHAT and FQNNGV. CDR3 sequence: CASSQTGKMNEQYF. The DNA of the CDR3 is TGTGCCAGCAGCCAAACGGGAAAGATGAACGAGCAGTACTTC.

The chain joins TRBV5-1 to TRBJ1-1; no firm D call. Germline values: CDR1 SGHRS, CDR2 YFSETQ. Trimming took 0 bases from V and 5 from J, leaving 8 bases between them. CDR3 size: 13 residues. The CDR3 DNA reads as TGCGCCAGCAGCTTGGGACTAGTGACTGAAGCTTTCTTT. It specifies CASSLGLVTEAFF.

The V and J genes are TRBV7-3 and TRBJ2-2; D is undetermined. The CDR3 runs 13 residues. Per the germline V gene, CDR1 is SGHTA and CDR2 is FQGTGA. V was clipped by 2 bases and J by 6 bases, with 7 bases between them. The CDR3 loop reads CASSLAEAGELFF. Here the CDR3 DNA reads TGTGCCAGCAGCTTAGCAGAGGCCGGGGAGCTGTTTTTT. The entire variable domain, with the rest obtained from reference TRBV7-3 and TRBJ2-2, is as follows: GAGVSQTPSNKVTEKGKYVELRCDPISGHTALYWYRQSLGQGPEFLIYFQGTGAADDSGLPNDRFFAVRPEGSVSTLKIQRTERGDSAVYLCASSLAEAGELFFGEGSRLTVL.

This CDR3 is CASSRNQGASGANVLTF. DNA of the CDR3: TGTGCCAGCAGCCGTAACCAGGGGGCCTCTGGGGCCAACGTCCTGACTTTC. The genes are TRBV27 and TRBJ2-6, with TRBD1 matching 8 bases. V lost 6 bases, J lost 0 bases, and 7 bases stayed unmatched. The CDR3 is 17 amino acids. Germline CDR1 MNHEY, CDR2 SMNVEV (reference sequence).

This sequence joins TRBV20-1 and TRBJ2-7, with a possible D match to TRBD2 (6 bases). The CDR3 sequence is 14 residues long. Between the trimmed V and J ends, which lost 1 base and 7 bases, there was a span of 17 bases. Germline V gene data show CDR1 as DFQATT and CDR2 as SNEGSKA (reference sequence). The CDR3 region is CSARGSGSYNEQYF. The CDR3 DNA reads TGCAGTGCTAGAGGTAGCGGATCCTACAATGAGCAGTACTTC.

The sample holds a few counts of this clonotype. V and J are TRBV6-5 and TRBJ1-6; no clear D. The CDR3 runs to 17 residues. Trimming stripped 0 bases from V and 5 bases from J, with 14 bases between. Germline loops: CDR1 MNHEY, CDR2 SVGAGI. CDR3 residues: CASSYSLDIVNNSPLHF. CDR3 DNA sequence: TGTGCCAGCAGTTACTCCTTAGACATAGTGAATAATTCACCCCTCCACTTT.

The gene calls are TRBV5-1 and TRBJ2-1, with 8 bases matching TRBD2. V trimming: 0 bases; J trimming: 4 bases; junction bases outside the gene matches: 6. The CDR3 contains 16 residues. The germline V gene has CDR1 SGHRS and CDR2 YFSETQ. CDR3 coding DNA: TGCGCCAGCAGCTTGGCCGGTAGCGGGGCTTACAATGAGCAGTTCTTC. Encoded protein: CASSLAGSGAYNEQFF.

The V call is TRBV10-3, the J call TRBJ2-3; no clear D. The CDR3 contains 17 residues. With 6 bases removed from V and 0 bases from J, the gap between germline ends came to 19 bases. From germline, CDR1 is ENHRY and CDR2 SYGVKD. This CDR3 is CAIRKPLVGSSTDTQYF. The CDR3 nucleotides read TGTGCCATCAGAAAGCCGCTAGTGGGGTCTAGCACAGATACGCAGTATTTT.

The chain recombines TRBV7-6 with TRBJ2-7, with 7 bases matching TRBD2. With V trimmed by 4 bases and J by 10 bases, 22 bases remained unmatched. Germline CDR1 reads SGHVS; CDR2 reads FNYEAQ. CDR3 length equals 17 residues. The CDR3 is CASSSGAGGKAKNTQYF. The CDR3 DNA reads as TGTGCCAGCAGCTCTGGGGCCGGGGGGAAAGCCAAAAACACTCAGTACTTC.

This clonotype was detected a few times. The rearrangement uses TRBV7-9 and TRBJ2-1, with D perhaps matching TRBD2 (5 bases). The CDR3 spans 13 residues. Germline CDR1 SEHNR, CDR2 FQNEAQ (reference sequence). The V end was cut by 5 bases, the J end by 3 bases, with 8 bases between. DNA for the CDR3: TGTGCCAGCAGCATTCGGGACTACAATGAGCAGTTCTTC. This encodes CASSIRDYNEQFF.

This clonotype was seen more than once but under ten times. This chain joins TRBV6-2 or TRBV6-3 and TRBJ1-2, with a possible D match to TRBD1 (5 bases). V dropped 7 bases and J dropped 4 bases, with 13 bases sitting between them. CDR3 size: 13 residues. CDR1 MNHEY and CDR2 SVGEGT come from the germline V gene. CDR3 residues: CASIQDVSYGYTF. As DNA, the CDR3 is TGTGCCAGCATACAGGACGTTTCCTATGGCTACACCTTC.

The V gene is TRBV20-1, the J gene TRBJ1-6, with 11 bases identical to TRBD1. The CDR3 is 15 amino acids. The germline CDR1 and CDR2 sequences are DFQATT and SNEGSKA (reference sequence). With V trimmed by 1 base and J by 7 bases, 3 bases remained unmatched. The CDR3 DNA reads as TGCAGTGCTAGAGCGGGGACAGGGGGAAATTCACCCCTCCACTTT. Its translation is CSARAGTGGNSPLHF.